Presented here are 21 T cell receptor beta chains from one specimen sequenced in a study of cytomegalovirus exposure and HLA in healthy donors. PCR employed 60 Vbeta and 13 Jbeta primers. TCRdb's copy holds only in-frame clones and misses some; the assay was immunoSEQ multiplex PCR. The table records more than 75,000 clones, 74% of them present only once. Sequencing input: PBMCs. These receptors were collected from a woman aged 45-59 years in good health and CMV-seropositive.

The V call is TRBV28, the J call TRBJ1-1; D ambiguous. Trimming removed 3 bases from V and 4 bases from J, with 12 bases in between. Germline V lookup: CDR1 MDHEN, CDR2 SYDVKM. The CDR3 runs 14 residues. Here the CDR3 DNA reads TGTGCCAGCAGTTTGTCCGTCTCAGGCACTGAAGCTTTCTTT. Amino acid sequence: CASSLSVSGTEAFF.

V gene TRBV6-1 combines with J gene TRBJ2-2, with D maybe TRBD2 (7 bases). CDR3 length: 20 residues. The germline CDR1 and CDR2 sequences are MNHNS and SASEGT. V was pared by 0 bases and J by 5 bases, with 25 bases between. The CDR3 bases are TGTGCCAGCAGTGAAGCGCTAAGAGGGAGGGGGACAAGGGCGACCGGGGAGCTGTTTTTT. Residues: CASSEALRGRGTRATGELFF.

The V call is TRBV11-2, the J call TRBJ1-2; a weak D match, TRBD1 (6 bases). V was clipped by 6 bases and J by 3 bases, with 14 bases between them. Germline V gene data show CDR1 as SGHAT and CDR2 as FQNNGV. The CDR3 covers 14 residues. The CDR3 DNA reads as TGTGCCAGCAGAGGACAACAGGGCCACTATGGCTACACCTTC. It specifies CASRGQQGHYGYTF.

The rearrangement joins TRBV19 to TRBJ1-2; 10 bases map to TRBD1. Germline values: CDR1 LNHDA, CDR2 SQIVND (reference sequence). V lost 3 bases, J lost 2 bases, and 12 bases stayed unmatched. This CDR3 has 18 amino acids. The CDR3 DNA reads as TGTGCCAGTAGTATTACCCTAAGACAGGGGGCGACCAACTATGGCTACACCTTC. Translating it yields CASSITLRQGATNYGYTF.

This clone turned up a few times. This chain links TRBV5-8 with TRBJ1-2, with 7 bases aligning to TRBD1. Looked up from germline, CDR1 is SGHTS and CDR2 is YDEGEE. Germline trimming cut 0 bases from V and 6 bases from J; bases unmatched to any gene: 2. This CDR3 region has 13 residues. The DNA for the CDR3 is TGTGCCAGCAGCTTGGGGCAGGGGGATGGCTACACCTTC. Protein product: CASSLGQGDGYTF.

The chain joins TRBV21-1 to TRBJ2-7; the D call TRBD2 from the table was never checked on the DNA. TRBV21-1 is described as a pseudogene. The CDR3 extends over 15 amino acids. CDR3: CASSKWTRTVYEQYF. CDR3 sequence (DNA): TGTGCCAGCAGCAAATGGACCAGGACTGTCTACGAGCAGTACTTC.

CDR3 nucleotides: TGCGCCAGCAGCCCAGCGGTTGTGGCTCCCTACGAGCAGTACTTC. Translated, it gives CASSPAVVAPYEQYF. This chain joins TRBV4-1 and TRBJ2-7; a possible D gene is TRBD2 (5 bases). The CDR3 runs 15 residues. V lost 4 bases and J 2 bases, leaving 15 bases between the germline ends. The germline V gene encodes CDR1 MGHRA and CDR2 YSYEKL.

The chain links TRBV28 to TRBJ1-2; 8 bases line up with TRBD1. Trimming removed 4 bases from V and 6 bases from J; junction bases left unmatched: 7. This CDR3 spans 14 amino acids. The germline gives CDR1 MDHEN, CDR2 SYDVKM. CDR3 coding DNA: TGTGCCAGCAGTTGGCAGGGGGCGGGACATGGCTACACCTTC. Protein: CASSWQGAGHGYTF.

The rearrangement links TRBV20-1 to TRBJ2-1, with D perhaps matching TRBD1 (6 bases). This CDR3 is 11 amino acids long. CDR1 is DFQATT and CDR2 is SNEGSKA in the germline V gene (reference sequence). V dropped 6 bases and J dropped 10 bases, with 13 bases sitting between them. The CDR3 DNA reads as TGCAGTGCCTCGTCAGGGGAAGAGCAGTTCTTC. Its protein product is CSASSGEEQFF.

V is TRBV19 and J is TRBJ1-5; 8 nucleotides match TRBD1. The CDR3 extends over 16 amino acids. Germline V lookup: CDR1 LNHDA, CDR2 SQIVND (reference sequence). The J segment lost 3 bases and the V segment lost 5 bases, leaving 9 bases of the junction unmatched. The chain's CDR3 is CASSEWGQAVNQPQHF. The CDR3 nucleotides read TGTGCCAGTAGTGAATGGGGACAGGCGGTCAATCAGCCCCAGCATTTT. Filled out from reference TRBV19 and TRBJ1-5, the complete variable domain reads DGGITQSPKYLFRKEGQNVTLSCEQNLNHDAMYWYRQDPGQGLRLIYYSQIVNDFQKGDIAEGYSVSREKKESFPLTVTSAQKNPTAFYLCASSEWGQAVNQPQHFGDGTRLSIL.

DNA of the CDR3: TGTGCCACAGGCGGGACAGGGGGCTACGAGCAGTACTTC. It yields the protein CATGGTGGYEQYF. The chain links TRBV10-3 to TRBJ2-7; 11 nucleotides align to TRBD1. The CDR3 loop spans 13 amino acids. In germline, CDR1 is ENHRY, CDR2 SYGVKD. The V segment lost 10 bases and the J segment 3 bases; nucleotides outside the gene matches: 5.

The chain is built from TRBV6-4 and TRBJ2-4; 8 nucleotides match TRBD2. The germline gives CDR1 MRHNA, CDR2 SNTAGT. The CDR3 spans 16 residues. Trimming took 2 bases from V and 3 from J; bases not matched to a gene: 6. In nucleotides, the CDR3 is TGTGCCAGCAGTGACCGGGAGCGGGAGTGCAAAAACATTCAGTACTTC. It encodes CASSDRERECKNIQYF.

The V gene is TRBV10-2, the J gene TRBJ1-1; D perhaps matches TRBD1 (6 bases). This CDR3 has 13 residues. The V end lost 6 bases, the J end lost 6 bases, and 14 bases lay between the germline ends. Germline V gene lookup returns CDR1 WSHSY and CDR2 SAAADI. The CDR3 sequence: CASRPIQGSEAFF. CDR3 DNA: TGCGCCAGCAGGCCTATACAGGGATCTGAAGCTTTCTTT.

The chain's CDR3 is CASSLGRTGRGYNEQFF. In DNA, the CDR3 is TGTGCCAGCAGCTTAGGCCGGACAGGGAGGGGATACAATGAGCAGTTCTTC. The V gene is TRBV11-2, the J gene TRBJ2-1; D might be TRBD1 (8 bases). Deletions cut 1 base from V and 4 bases from J, with 17 bases between. The CDR3 has 17 residues. CDR1 is SGHAT, CDR2 FQNNGV, per germline.

This chain joins TRBV5-1 and TRBJ2-7; 12 positions match TRBD2. With V trimmed by 0 bases and J by 1 base, 5 bases remained unmatched. This CDR3 comprises 17 residues. From germline, CDR1 is SGHRS and CDR2 YFSETQ. CDR3 sequence reads: CASSLAQTSGGSYEQYF. The CDR3, as DNA: TGCGCCAGCAGCTTGGCCCAGACTAGCGGGGGATCCTACGAGCAGTACTTC.

Comment on this clone: One junction end disagrees with the germline gene, perhaps due to a read error. J is TRBJ2-7 and V is TRBV5-4; possibly TRBD1 for D (6 bases). The CDR3 has 16 residues. Looked up from germline, CDR1 is SGHNT and CDR2 is YYREEE (reference sequence). CDR3 in amino acids: CASSLGPGVQVRGLDF. In DNA, the CDR3 is TGTGCCAGCAGCTTGGGTCCAGGGGTACAGGTAAGAGGGCTCGACTTC.

The chain combines TRBV11-2 with TRBJ1-5, with D possibly TRBD1 on 6 matching bases. Trimming shortened V by 0 bases and J by 2 bases, and 8 bases separated the two germline ends. Germline-derived CDR1 and CDR2 are SGHAT and FQNNGV. This CDR3 is built from 15 residues. The CDR3 protein is CASSLDRGGNQPQHF. The DNA for the CDR3 is TGTGCCAGCAGCTTAGACAGGGGCGGCAATCAGCCCCAGCATTTT.

This chain joins TRBV11-2 and TRBJ1-6, with D unresolved. This CDR3 is built from 13 residues. Germline loops: CDR1 SGHAT, CDR2 FQNNGV. V lost 0 bases and J lost 10, with 7 bases in between. The CDR3: CASSLDSRSPLHF. The CDR3 DNA reads as TGTGCCAGCAGCTTAGATTCGAGGTCACCCCTCCACTTT.

This clone was seen just once. J is TRBJ2-3 and V is TRBV6-1, with TRBD1 matching 9 bases. Germline V gene lookup returns CDR1 MNHNS and CDR2 SASEGT. With 6 bases clipped from V and 2 bases from J, the junction kept 6 bases outside the gene matches. The CDR3 is 15 residues long. The CDR3 coding sequence is TGTGCCAGCAGAACGACAGGGGGGGTCACAGATACGCAGTATTTT. Residues: CASRTTGGVTDTQYF.

In its sample, this clone was seen once. The chain is built from TRBV5-1 and TRBJ2-5, with D tentatively TRBD1 (5 bases). Per the germline V gene, CDR1 is SGHRS and CDR2 is YFSETQ. CDR3 length equals 14 residues. V was cut by 0 bases and J by 4 bases, with 10 bases left in between. CDR3 nucleotides: TGCGCCAGCAGCTTGGGCCAGGGTGGAGAGACCCAGTACTTC. Its translation is CASSLGQGGETQYF.

The chain recombines TRBV5-4 with TRBJ2-3; 7 bases line up with TRBD2. Germline V gene lookup returns CDR1 SGHNT and CDR2 YYREEE (reference sequence). The CDR3 spans 16 residues. With V trimmed by 0 bases and J by 5 bases, 9 bases remained unmatched. The CDR3 loop is CASSLGVGGTGDTQYF. The CDR3 coding sequence is TGTGCCAGCAGCTTGGGGGTGGGAGGGACGGGAGATACGCAGTATTTT.